Below are 30 T cell receptor beta chains sequenced from a single sample in a study of T cell repertoires in aging, cancer and after chemotherapy. Amplification of TCR beta used genomic DNA extracted from peripheral blood. TRB rearrangements spanning V, D and J were amplified using mixed TRB-A/B primers. TCRdb re-called the multiplex PCR reads through MiXCR, storing one row per CDR3 protein. The sample lists over 5,500 distinct CDR3 sequences; 32% were seen once. The sequenced material came from blood. These receptors came from a human donor with a blood cancer.

This clonotype was observed a handful of times. The chain joins TRBV18 to TRBJ1-4; TRBD1 aligns across 7 bases. The CDR3 spans 15 residues. Trimming removed 4 bases from V and 6 bases from J; junction bases left unmatched: 8. Germline CDR1 reads KGHSH; CDR2 reads LQKENI. In DNA form, the CDR3 reads TGTGCCAGCTCACAACGACAGGGCTCTTATGAAAAACTGTTTTTT. Protein product: CASSQRQGSYEKLFF.

V gene TRBV18 combines with J gene TRBJ2-2; 9 bases are a match to TRBD2. J gave up 4 bases and V 5 bases, and 5 bases lay outside the gene matches. The CDR3 covers 15 residues. Germline V gene sequence: CDR1 KGHSH, CDR2 LQKENI. The CDR3 bases are TGTGCCAGCTCATCCCTGACTAGCGGCACCGGGGAGCTGTTTTTT. It specifies CASSSLTSGTGELFF.

This clonotype is judged medium-sized. The V call is TRBV6-6, the J call TRBJ2-3; D gene unclear. V was cut by 5 bases and J by 10 bases, with 13 bases left in between. The CDR3 contains 12 residues. CDR1 MNHNY and CDR2 SVGAGI come from the germline V gene (reference sequence). CDR3 amino acids: CASSTAPISQYF. CDR3 coding DNA: TGTGCCAGCAGTACTGCTCCCATTTCGCAGTATTTT.

V usage is TRBV7-9 and J usage is TRBJ1-1; the D is unclear. V was shortened by 4 bases and J by 3 bases, with 9 bases between the two germline ends. The CDR3 has 13 residues. From germline, CDR1 is SEHNR and CDR2 FQNEAQ (reference sequence). CDR3 loop: CASSWHEHTEAFF. CDR3 DNA sequence: TGTGCCAGCAGCTGGCATGAGCACACTGAAGCTTTCTTT.

The chain carries TRBV12-3 or TRBV12-4 and TRBJ1-2; no reliable D call. The ends were cut back, 6 bases at V and 1 base at J, with 9 bases in the middle. The CDR3 spans 13 residues. Here the CDR3 reads CASRMDGNYGYTF. CDR3 bases: TGTGCCAGCAGGATGGACGGTAACTATGGCTACACCTTC.

The chain couples TRBV10-3 to TRBJ1-1, with D perhaps matching TRBD1 (5 bases). Germline CDR1 and CDR2: ENHRY and SYGVKD. The CDR3 has 15 amino acids. The V end was cut by 6 bases, the J end by 1 base, with 15 bases between. The CDR3 loop is CAIRAGREPNTEAFF. As DNA, the CDR3 is TGTGCCATCAGGGCGGGGCGGGAACCGAACACTGAAGCTTTCTTT.

Sample share makes this clonotype medium-sized (0.01 to 0.1%). The chain has TRBV6-5 and TRBJ2-3, with D perhaps being TRBD1 or TRBD2 (5 bases each). This CDR3 contains 13 residues. The germline V gene encodes CDR1 MNHEY and CDR2 SVGAGI. The V end lost 6 bases, the J end lost 5 bases, and 12 bases lay between the germline ends. CDR3 amino acids: CASSRSGRDTQYF. CDR3 sequence (DNA): TGTGCCAGCAGCCGCTCGGGGCGAGATACGCAGTATTTT.

As for this clonotype: A read error may explain this, as a much larger clone is one base away. The V gene is TRBV7-2, the J gene TRBJ2-1; D is possibly TRBD1 or TRBD2 (5 bases each). Trimming shortened V by 9 bases and J by 10 bases, and 16 bases separated the two germline ends. CDR3 length: 12 residues. The germline CDR1 and CDR2 sequences are SGHTA and FQGNSA. This chain's CDR3 is CARSLRGREQFF. For the CDR3, the DNA is TGTGCCAGAAGCCTCCGGGGCCGGGAGCAGTTCTTC.

The chain employs TRBV4-2 and TRBJ2-7; 7 nucleotides align to TRBD1. The germline gives CDR1 LGHNA, CDR2 YNFKEQ. The CDR3 runs to 14 residues. V was pared by 5 bases and J by 0 bases, with 4 bases of the junction left unmatched. CDR3 DNA sequence: TGTGCCAGCAGCGGACAGGACCGCTCCTACGAGCAGTACTTC. This translates into CASSGQDRSYEQYF.

The rearrangement links TRBV5-6 to TRBJ2-3; the match to TRBD2 covers 12 bases. The CDR3 covers 16 residues. Losses at the gene ends were 4 bases for V and 6 bases for J; bases not matched to a gene: 9. Per the germline V gene, CDR1 is SGHDT and CDR2 is YYEEEE. CDR3 amino acids: CASSSRLAGVLDTQYF. CDR3 DNA: TGTGCCAGCAGCAGCAGACTAGCGGGAGTGTTGGATACGCAGTATTTT.

The V gene is TRBV11-3, the J gene TRBJ2-5; TRBD1 aligns across 11 bases. From germline, CDR1 is SGHNT and CDR2 YENEEA. The CDR3 contains 15 residues. Trimming removed 6 bases from V and 5 bases from J; junction bases left unmatched: 8. The CDR3 reads CASRPGTGGQETQYF. The CDR3 DNA reads as TGTGCCAGCAGACCCGGGACAGGGGGACAGGAGACCCAGTACTTC. The whole variable domain, filled in from reference TRBV11-3 and TRBJ2-5, reads EAGVVQSPRYKIIEKKQPVAFWCNPISGHNTLYWYLQNLGQGPELLIRYENEEAVDDSQLPKDRFSAERLKGVDSTLKIQPAELGDSAVYLCASRPGTGGQETQYFGPGTRLLVL.

This rearrangement joins TRBV4-2 to TRBJ2-3; TRBD2 is a possible D gene (6 bases). The CDR3 is made up of 15 amino acids. Trimming removed 2 bases from V and 1 base from J, with 10 bases in between. The germline gives CDR1 LGHNA, CDR2 YNFKEQ. The CDR3 protein is CASSQMSGRTDTQYF. The CDR3 DNA is TGTGCCAGCAGCCAAATGAGCGGGCGCACAGATACGCAGTATTTT.

This chain uses TRBV6-5 with TRBJ2-7, with TRBD2 matching 7 bases. Germline-derived CDR1 and CDR2 are MNHEY and SVGAGI. CDR3 length: 13 residues. The V and J ends lost 0 bases and 4 bases, in that order; junction bases with no gene match: 0. This CDR3 reads CASSYSRGYEQYF. The CDR3 nucleotides read TGTGCCAGCAGTTACTCGCGGGGGTACGAGCAGTACTTC.

The chain links TRBV5-1 to TRBJ1-4, with 8 bases lining up with TRBD1. Trimming took 0 bases from V and 6 from J; bases not matched to a gene: 1. This CDR3 region has 14 residues. Germline CDR1 and CDR2: SGHRS and YFSETQ. As DNA, the CDR3 is TGCGCCAGCAGCTTGGAGGGACAGGATGAAAAACTGTTTTTT. This encodes CASSLEGQDEKLFF.

The rearrangement joins TRBV5-1 to TRBJ2-2; D possibly corresponds to TRBD1 (6 bases). V was clipped by 4 bases and J by 7 bases, with 17 bases between them. The germline gives CDR1 SGHRS, CDR2 YFSETQ. This CDR3 comprises 15 residues. The CDR3 loop reads CASSAAGTRGGELFF. The CDR3 DNA sequence: TGCGCCAGCAGCGCAGCCGGGACAAGGGGCGGGGAGCTGTTTTTT.

The CDR3 DNA follows: TGTGCCAGCAGCCACGGGGGATTTAGCACAGATACGCAGTATTTT. It encodes CASSHGGFSTDTQYF. This chain connects TRBV7-2 to TRBJ2-3; D is possibly TRBD2 (6 bases). This CDR3 has 15 residues. Trimming cost V 5 bases and J 0 bases, with 12 bases left between them. Germline loops: CDR1 SGHTA, CDR2 FQGNSA. Full variable domain (remainder filled in from reference TRBV7-2 and TRBJ2-3): GAGVSQSPSNKVTEKGKDVELRCDPISGHTALYWYRQSLGQGLEFLIYFQGNSAPDKSGLPSDRFSAERTGGSVSTLTIQRTQQEDSAVYLCASSHGGFSTDTQYFGPGTRLTVL.

This clonotype is medium-sized within its sample. The chain combines TRBV13 with TRBJ2-3, with TRBD2 as a possible D gene (6 bases). CDR3 length: 15 amino acids. Germline values: CDR1 PRHDT, CDR2 FYEKMQ (reference sequence). The V end was cut by 6 bases, the J end by 5 bases, with 18 bases between. The CDR3: CASRVGTAGGDTQYF. The CDR3 coding sequence is TGTGCCAGCAGGGTAGGGACGGCCGGGGGAGATACGCAGTATTTT. Using reference TRBV13 and TRBJ2-3 for the parts outside the CDR3, the full variable domain is AAGVIQSPRHLIKEKRETATLKCYPIPRHDTVYWYQQGPGQDPQFLISFYEKMQSDKGSIPDRFSAQQFSDYHSELNMSSLELGDSALYFCASRVGTAGGDTQYFGPGTRLTVL.

The rearrangement links TRBV10-3 to TRBJ2-3; D gene unclear. This CDR3 region has 13 residues. CDR1 ENHRY and CDR2 SYGVKD come from the germline V gene. V dropped 4 bases and J dropped 3 bases, with 8 bases sitting between them. The CDR3 region is CAISGLDTDTQYF. The CDR3 bases are TGTGCCATCAGTGGATTAGATACAGATACGCAGTATTTT.

This clonotype is classed as medium-sized. The CDR3 DNA follows: TGTGCCAGCTCCTGGACAGGGACGGGGACCCAGTACTTC. It encodes CASSWTGTGTQYF. V and J are TRBV11-3 and TRBJ2-5; 8 bases match TRBD1. The trim removed 8 bases at V and 7 bases at J, leaving 9 bases unmatched. Germline V gene lookup returns CDR1 SGHNT and CDR2 YENEEA. This CDR3 comprises 13 residues.

The rearrangement links TRBV7-2 to TRBJ2-3; 10 bases are shared with TRBD2. Trimming removed 2 bases from V and 0 bases from J; junction bases left unmatched: 8. This CDR3 has 18 residues. The germline V gene has CDR1 SGHTA and CDR2 FQGNSA. CDR3 loop: CASSLPLGLADSTDTQYF. The CDR3, as DNA: TGTGCCAGCAGCTTACCCCTCGGACTAGCGGATAGCACAGATACGCAGTATTTT. Full variable domain (remainder filled in from reference TRBV7-2 and TRBJ2-3): GAGVSQSPSNKVTEKGKDVELRCDPISGHTALYWYRQSLGQGLEFLIYFQGNSAPDKSGLPSDRFSAERTGGSVSTLTIQRTQQEDSAVYLCASSLPLGLADSTDTQYFGPGTRLTVL.

The rearrangement joins TRBV7-9 to TRBJ1-2; D is uncertain. Germline loops: CDR1 SEHNR, CDR2 FQNEAQ (reference sequence). The V end lost 5 bases, the J end lost 0 bases, and 7 bases lay between the germline ends. The CDR3 totals 13 residues. The DNA of the CDR3 is TGTGCCAGCAGCACAATAGCTAACTATGGCTACACCTTC. This gives the protein CASSTIANYGYTF.

This clonotype was detected only a few times. The J gene is TRBJ2-1, the V gene TRBV20-1; 12 nucleotides agree with TRBD2. The germline gives CDR1 DFQATT, CDR2 SNEGSKA (reference sequence). The CDR3 has 14 residues. Unmatched junction bases numbered 5, after V lost 6 bases and J lost 5 bases. For the CDR3, the DNA is TGCAGTGCGCCCGGACTAGCGGGAAACAATGAGCAGTTCTTC. Translating gives CSAPGLAGNNEQFF.

Judged by abundance, this clonotype is medium-sized. The chain carries TRBV6-5 and TRBJ2-7; D remains ambiguous. The V and J ends lost 5 bases and 4 bases respectively, with 15 bases between them. The CDR3 has 14 amino acids. Germline CDR1 reads MNHEY; CDR2 reads SVGAGI. This CDR3 is CASSRSRLGYEQYF. The CDR3 region has the DNA TGTGCCAGCAGTCGGTCTCGTCTCGGGTACGAGCAGTACTTC.

This chain connects TRBV20-1 to TRBJ2-3; D gene unclear. Germline V gene lookup returns CDR1 DFQATT and CDR2 SNEGSKA (reference sequence). V was pared by 0 bases and J by 4 bases, with 14 bases between. CDR3 length equals 15 residues. CDR3 DNA sequence: TGCAGTGCTAGAGATGACGGCGGCCGTCCAGATACGCAGTATTTT. It is translated as CSARDDGGRPDTQYF.

With regard to this clonotype: A read error may produce the germline difference seen at one junction end. The chain uses TRBV6-6 and TRBJ1-5; TRBD1 matches 9 bases. The germline gives CDR1 MNHNY, CDR2 SVGAGI (reference sequence). CDR3 size: 15 residues. CDR3 DNA: TGTGCCAGCATGAGGGGGCAGGGACAGGGTCAGCACCAGCATTTT. Translation: CASMRGQGQGQHQHF.

This clonotype showed up just a few times. The genes are TRBV5-6 and TRBJ1-3; D is uncertain. V lost 0 bases and J lost 0, with 7 bases in between. This CDR3 spans 15 amino acids. Germline V gives CDR1 SGHDT, CDR2 YYEEEE. This CDR3 reads CASSLGPGSGNTIYF. CDR3 DNA: TGTGCCAGCAGCTTGGGACCGGGCTCTGGAAACACCATATATTTT.

This chain joins TRBV10-3 and TRBJ2-5, with TRBD1 matching over 9 bases. V lost 8 bases and J lost 7; bases outside the gene matches: 14. Germline values: CDR1 ENHRY, CDR2 SYGVKD. The CDR3 sequence is 15 residues long. The CDR3 sequence: CAIGGGQGTPWTQYF. The CDR3 coding sequence is TGTGCCATCGGAGGGGGACAGGGAACACCGTGGACCCAGTACTTC.

In its sample, this clonotype is medium-sized (0.01 to 0.1%). The chain employs TRBV5-6 and TRBJ1-4, with D hard to call. This CDR3 contains 13 residues. V lost 0 bases, J lost 8 bases, and 8 bases lay in between. Germline V gives CDR1 SGHDT, CDR2 YYEEEE. In DNA form, the CDR3 reads TGTGCCAGCAGCTTGGCTCGTGAAGAAAAACTGTTTTTT. This gives the protein CASSLAREEKLFF.

The V call is TRBV12-3 or TRBV12-4, the J call TRBJ2-4; 7 bases align to TRBD1. After removal of 4 bases from V and 0 bases from J, the junction contained 3 bases not matched to a gene. This CDR3 contains 15 residues. The CDR3 nucleotides are TGTGCCAGCAGTTCTCACAGGGGAGCCAAAAACATTCAGTACTTC. This encodes CASSSHRGAKNIQYF.

The V and J genes are TRBV6-6 and TRBJ2-1; D is perhaps TRBD1 (5 bases). Germline V gene lookup returns CDR1 MNHNY and CDR2 SVGAGI (reference sequence). The V gene lost 2 bases and the J gene lost 0 bases, with 20 bases spanning the gap. The CDR3 totals 19 residues. The CDR3 spells CASSYRPGIGRSSYNEQFF. The CDR3 nucleotides read TGTGCCAGCAGTTACAGGCCAGGGATCGGGCGAAGCTCCTACAATGAGCAGTTCTTC.